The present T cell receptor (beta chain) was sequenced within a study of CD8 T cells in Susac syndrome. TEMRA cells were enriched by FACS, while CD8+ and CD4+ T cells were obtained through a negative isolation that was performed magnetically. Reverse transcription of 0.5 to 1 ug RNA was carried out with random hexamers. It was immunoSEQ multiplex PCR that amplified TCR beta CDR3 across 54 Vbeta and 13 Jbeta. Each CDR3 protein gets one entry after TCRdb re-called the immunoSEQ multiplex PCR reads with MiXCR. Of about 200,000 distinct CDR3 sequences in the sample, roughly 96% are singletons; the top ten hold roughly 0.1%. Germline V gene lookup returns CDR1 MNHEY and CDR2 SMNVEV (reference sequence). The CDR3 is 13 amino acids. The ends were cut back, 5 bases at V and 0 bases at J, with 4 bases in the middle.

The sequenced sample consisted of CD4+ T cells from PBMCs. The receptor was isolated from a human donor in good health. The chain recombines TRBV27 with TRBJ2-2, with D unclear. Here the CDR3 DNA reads TGTGCCAGCAGTGGAGCGAACACCGGGGAGCTGTTTTTT. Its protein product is CASSGANTGELFF.